This T cell receptor (beta chain) was sequenced in a study of Tregs in tolerant kidney transplant recipients (dated by TCRdb to between 2018 and 2020). Broadly, across the study: The study used TCRbeta sequencing to identify donor-specific regulatory T cells before combined kidney and bone marrow transplantation, then tracked those cells after transplant.

Transplants used related donors with nonmyeloablative bone marrow transplantation; mixed chimerism was transient in the human trials. Unstimulated Tregs (CD4+CD25+CD127-), CD4+ non-Tregs (CD4+CD25-), CD4 and CD8 cells were FACS-sorted from thawed PBMCs. The patients were a handful of recipients of combined kidney and bone marrow transplants from the ITN036ST trial, and samples were available only from these trial subjects. Healthy control blood was processed to PBMCs with a Ficoll density gradient and then cryopreserved, whereas patient PBMCs were collected both before and after transplant. Reading from cysteine to phenylalanine, the CDR3 counts 20 amino acids. The retained sequence is limited to the CDR3, 60 bases, with the frame set at the first base. V is trimmed back by 6 bases and J by 3 bases, and the junction contains 22 bases that no gene match accounts for. CDR1 and CDR2 are read off the germline V gene as MDHEN and SYDVKM.

Study-wide findings and limitations: Expanding Tregs with activated donor B cells appeared to identify the most biologically relevant and donor-specific TCRbeta repertoire. Because the study included only a small number of patients, the results must be confirmed in larger populations and under other immunosuppression protocols. Although technical replication error seemed to be minimal, the question of biological reproducibility was not addressed directly. Because the PCR primers were changed over time for some patients, nucleotide-level comparison could not be performed across the samples from those patients. In tolerant patients, the expansion of donor-specific Tregs was greater than global Treg expansion, suggesting that the expansion was antigen-driven rather than nonspecific.

A note on this clone: Its antigen remains unidentified. The input lacks base qualities; no much larger clone sits a single base away.

Genomic DNA was extracted from sorted cells with the QIAGEN DNeasy Blood and Tissue Kit for TCRbeta CDR3 sequencing. High-throughput TCRbeta CDR3 sequencing, which included PCR amplification with bias correction and internal controls, was done commercially through immunoSEQ. Turning to the authors' computational methods: Unique productive TCRbeta sequences were defined by CDR3 nucleotide sequence where primers matched, otherwise by CDR3 amino acid sequence with Vbeta and Jbeta genes. Sorting error was corrected by removing sequences shared between sorted populations at a frequency ratio of 2:1 or less, and the remaining shared sequences were assigned to the higher population. Sequences were defined as donor-reactive when expanded at least 5-fold in CFSE-low cells versus unstimulated cells and present at a frequency of at least 0.01% in CFSE-low cells. Repertoire divergence was quantified by Jensen-Shannon divergence calculated from the top 100 TCRbeta sequences ranked by frequency. For samples with multiple sequencing runs, sorting error was corrected in each run separately before the runs were combined. TCRdb provides this immuneACCESS table in a form limited to in-frame rearrangements. Some clones are lacking; in checked studies, under half of them reflect an unresolved V gene, and why the rest are absent is not known. For V, J and clone size, that table is used; D and trimming come from the DNA. Here the sample has 65,000 to 85,000 clones; 75% to 95% occur a single time. In total, the top ten clones hold roughly 1.5% of the sample.

This sequence originates from a human patient who received a combined kidney and bone marrow transplant. A transplant means some T cells may be of graft donor rather than patient origin. The sample here was CD4+ T cells from blood (PBMCs), taken 24 months after the transplant. The rearrangement joined TRBV28 to TRBJ1-5; 8 bases in the middle match TRBD1. The CDR3 corresponds to CASSTVRDRRRVNNNQPQHF. In nucleotide form, the sequence is TGTGCCAGCAGCACAGTCCGGGACAGGCGGCGGGTTAATAACAATCAGCCCCAGCATTTT.